This T cell receptor (beta chain) was obtained from a study of blood T cell repertoires in COVID-19. As for the study in general: Samples of COVID-19 (acute and convalescent) were obtained from the United States, Italy and Spain. From T cells, B-cell-depleted T cells, or PBMCs came the material, which was cDNA or gDNA.

How the authors handled the data: Using reference gene primer amplification, nucleated cell counts were estimated. Some clones are missing from TCRdb's copy, which holds only in-frame ones; the method was immunoSEQ multiplex PCR. The DNA gave D and trimming, while V, J and clone size come from that table. Of 100,000 to 150,000 clones detected, about nine tenths appear once; the ten largest clones hold around 10%. V lost 4 bases, J lost 4 bases, and 17 bases lay in between. In germline, CDR1 is SGHNT, CDR2 YYREEE (reference sequence). The CDR3 has 15 residues. The chain has TRBV5-4 and TRBJ1-1; D perhaps matches TRBD1 (6 bases). Sequenced input: peripheral blood. The TCR originated in a man between 50 and 59 years old with acute or convalescent COVID-19. The CDR3 coding sequence is TGTGCCAGCAGCGGGGGGGCGCCTTGGGGCACTGAAGCTTTCTTT. Its translation: CASSGGAPWGTEAFF.